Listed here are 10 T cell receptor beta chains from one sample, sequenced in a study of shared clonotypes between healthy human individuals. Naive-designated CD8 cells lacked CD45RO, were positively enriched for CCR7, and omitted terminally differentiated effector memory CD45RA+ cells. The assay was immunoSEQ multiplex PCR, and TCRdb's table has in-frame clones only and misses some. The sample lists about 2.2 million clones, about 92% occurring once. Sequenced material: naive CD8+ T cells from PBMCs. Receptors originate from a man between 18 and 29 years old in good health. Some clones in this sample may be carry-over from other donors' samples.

The CDR3 protein is CASKSQEANSYEQYF. In nucleotides, the CDR3 is TGCGCCAGCAAATCCCAGGAAGCAAACTCCTACGAGCAGTACTTC. The chain recombines TRBV23-1 with TRBJ2-7; D gene uncertain. TRBV23-1 counts as an open reading frame of uncertain function. V lost 7 bases, J lost 0 bases, and 16 bases lay in between. The CDR3 is 15 amino acids.

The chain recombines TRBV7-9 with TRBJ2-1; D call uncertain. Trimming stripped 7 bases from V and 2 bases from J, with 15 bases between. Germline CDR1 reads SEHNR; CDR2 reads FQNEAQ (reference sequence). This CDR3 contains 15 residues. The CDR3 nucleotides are TGTGCCAGCAATCTAGGGTCGGCAGCCTACAATGAGCAGTTCTTC. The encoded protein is CASNLGSAAYNEQFF.

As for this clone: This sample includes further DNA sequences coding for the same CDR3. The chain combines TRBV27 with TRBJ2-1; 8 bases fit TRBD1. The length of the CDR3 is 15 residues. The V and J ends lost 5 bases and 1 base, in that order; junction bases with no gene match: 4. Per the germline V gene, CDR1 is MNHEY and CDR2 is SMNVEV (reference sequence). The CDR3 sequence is CASSPRQGSYNEQFF. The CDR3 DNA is TGTGCCAGCAGTCCCCGACAGGGGTCCTACAATGAGCAGTTCTTC.

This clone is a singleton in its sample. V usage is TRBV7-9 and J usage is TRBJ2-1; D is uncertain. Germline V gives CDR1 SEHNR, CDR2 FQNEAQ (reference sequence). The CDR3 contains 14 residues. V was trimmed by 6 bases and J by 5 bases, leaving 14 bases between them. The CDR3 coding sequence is TGTGCCAGCAGGGCTGTATGGGCGGACAATGAGCAGTTCTTC. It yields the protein CASRAVWADNEQFF.

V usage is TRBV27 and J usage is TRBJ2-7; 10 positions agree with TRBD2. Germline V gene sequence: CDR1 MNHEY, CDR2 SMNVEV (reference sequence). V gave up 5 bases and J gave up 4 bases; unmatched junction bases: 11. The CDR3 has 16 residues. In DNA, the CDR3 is TGTGCCAGCAGTATACGGGGGCTAGCGGGAGCGTACGAGCAGTACTTC. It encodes CASSIRGLAGAYEQYF.

CDR3 in DNA: TGTGCCAGCAGCCGGTCAGGCCCCTACAATGAGCAGTTCTTC. The encoded protein is CASSRSGPYNEQFF. V and J are TRBV14 and TRBJ2-1; D is ambiguous. The V end was cut by 4 bases, the J end by 2 bases, with 9 bases between. This CDR3 contains 14 residues. CDR1 is SGHDN and CDR2 is FVKESK in the germline V gene.

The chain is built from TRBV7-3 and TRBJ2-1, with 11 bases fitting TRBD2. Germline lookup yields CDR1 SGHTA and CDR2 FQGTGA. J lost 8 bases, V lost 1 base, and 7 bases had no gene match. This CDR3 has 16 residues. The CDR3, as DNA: TGTGCCAGCAGCTTAAGGGGACTAGCGGTAATGGATGAGCAGTTCTTC. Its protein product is CASSLRGLAVMDEQFF.

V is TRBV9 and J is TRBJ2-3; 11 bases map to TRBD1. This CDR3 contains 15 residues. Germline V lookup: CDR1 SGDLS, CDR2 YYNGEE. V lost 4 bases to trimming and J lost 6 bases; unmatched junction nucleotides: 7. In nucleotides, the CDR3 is TGTGCCAGCAGCCCGCGGACAGGGGGCGGCGATACGCAGTATTTT. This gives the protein CASSPRTGGGDTQYF.

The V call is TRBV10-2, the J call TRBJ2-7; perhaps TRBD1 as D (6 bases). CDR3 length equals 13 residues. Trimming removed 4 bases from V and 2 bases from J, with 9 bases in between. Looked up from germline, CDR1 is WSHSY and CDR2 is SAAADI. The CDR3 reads CASSGTDAYEQYF. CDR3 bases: TGCGCCAGCAGTGGGACAGACGCCTACGAGCAGTACTTC.

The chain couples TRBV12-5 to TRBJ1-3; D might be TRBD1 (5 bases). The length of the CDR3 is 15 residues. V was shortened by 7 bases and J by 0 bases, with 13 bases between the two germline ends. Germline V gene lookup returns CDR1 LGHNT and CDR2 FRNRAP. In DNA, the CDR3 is TGTGCTAGTGAGAGGGGCAAACGCTCTGGAAACACCATATATTTT. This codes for CASERGKRSGNTIYF.